This T cell receptor (beta chain) was captured in a study of type 1 and type 2 diabetes patients. This CDR3 region has 19 residues. The V segment lost 2 bases and the J segment 2 bases; nucleotides outside the gene matches: 16. Germline assignment: CDR1 SGHTA and CDR2 FQGTGA. About this clonotype: Its antigen is still unknown.

Broader study findings: Highly-expanded CD4+ clones were few in type 2 diabetes, median one, 3.9% of reads. Type 2 diabetes repertoires were more diverse than type 1 diabetes repertoires.

PCR was run on genomic DNA. The TCR beta CDR3 region was amplified using 30 forward and 13 reverse primers. TCRdb reanalysed the multiplex PCR reads using MiXCR and keeps one entry per CDR3 protein. The sample records under 300,000 distinct CDR3 sequences, more than 40% being singletons. The TCR originated in a man between 18 and 35 years old with type 2 diabetes. This sequence joins TRBV7-3 and TRBJ2-7, with TRBD2 matching 9 bases. Sequencing was done on a sample of peripheral blood mononuclear cells (PBMCs). The CDR3 loop reads CASSLDPPRPSGVPYEQYF. The CDR3 region has the DNA TGTGCCAGCAGCTTAGACCCACCCCGGCCTAGCGGGGTTCCCTACGAGCAGTACTTC.